Following are 16 T cell receptor beta chains from one sample sequenced in a study of CD8+ T cells in alopecia areata. Treatment reported: oral pan-JAK inhibitor, 5-10 mg twice daily. RNA was extracted and reverse transcribed into cDNA as the sequencing template. Profiled with immunoSEQ multiplex PCR; TCRdb holds only in-frame clones, not every one. The table has some 150,000 clones, around 83% seen once. This specimen was CD8+ T cells sorted from blood, taken at week 4, from a patient treated with tofacitinib. Receptors originate from a human donor with alopecia areata.

Here the CDR3 DNA reads TGTGCCACCCTCCAGCCGGGGCAGAACACCGGGGAGCTGTTTTTT. Its protein product is CATLQPGQNTGELFF. The chain employs TRBV2 and TRBJ2-2, with D tentatively TRBD1 or TRBD2 (5 bases each). V was pared by 10 bases and J by 1 base, with 16 bases between. Germline-derived CDR1 and CDR2 are SNHLY and FYNNEI. This CDR3 has 15 residues. The full variable domain, its missing parts supplied by reference TRBV2 and TRBJ2-2, is EPEVTQTPSHQVTQMGQEVILRCVPISNHLYFYWYRQILGQKVEFLVSFYNNEISEKSEIFDDQFSVERPDGSNFTLKIRSTKLEDSAMYFCATLQPGQNTGELFFGEGSRLTVL.

This clone was detected only a few times. The chain employs TRBV19 and TRBJ2-1; the match to TRBD2 covers 7 bases. The germline V gene has CDR1 LNHDA and CDR2 SQIVND (reference sequence). V lost 5 bases, J lost 8 bases, and 6 bases stayed unmatched. CDR3 length equals 13 residues. CDR3 sequence: CASSFSGLDEQFF. The CDR3 nucleotides read TGTGCCAGTAGTTTTAGCGGGTTGGATGAGCAGTTCTTC.

In its sample, this clone was seen once. The chain links TRBV11-2 to TRBJ2-1; D remains ambiguous. V lost 1 base to trimming and J lost 6 bases, with 10 bases between them. The germline gives CDR1 SGHAT, CDR2 FQNNGV. The CDR3 loop spans 14 amino acids. The CDR3 region is CASSLVGVGNEQFF. CDR3 nucleotide sequence: TGTGCCAGCAGCTTAGTTGGGGTAGGCAATGAGCAGTTCTTC. The complete variable domain, with remaining parts taken from reference TRBV11-2 and TRBJ2-1, reads EAGVAQSPRYKIIEKRQSVAFWCNPISGHATLYWYQQILGQGPKLLIQFQNNGVVDDSQLPKDRFSAERLKGVDSTLKIQPAKLEDSAVYLCASSLVGVGNEQFFGPGTRLTVL.

The chain joins TRBV2 to TRBJ2-1; the D call may be TRBD1 or TRBD2 (5 bases each). The V end lost 5 bases, the J end lost 7 bases, and 18 bases lay between the germline ends. This CDR3 contains 15 residues. The germline CDR1 and CDR2 sequences are SNHLY and FYNNEI. The CDR3 loop reads CASSPSGTLGNEQFF. The DNA of the CDR3 is TGTGCCAGCAGTCCTTCAGGGACCTTGGGGAATGAGCAGTTCTTC.

This chain uses TRBV7-2 with TRBJ2-7; 8 bases match TRBD1. The V gene end was trimmed by 5 bases and the J gene end by 3 bases; junction bases not matched to a gene: 9. The CDR3 is 15 amino acids. Germline CDR1 reads SGHTA; CDR2 reads FQGNSA. The CDR3 DNA reads TGTGCCAGCAGCCGTGGCGGGACAGGAGACTACGAGCAGTACTTC. It codes for CASSRGGTGDYEQYF.

Remarks on this clone: At one boundary the junction diverges from the germline segment, which might be a read error. The J gene is TRBJ2-7, the V gene TRBV29-1, with 8 bases lining up with TRBD1. CDR3 length: 13 residues. The V gene's germline CDR1 is SQVTM and CDR2 ANQGSEA. As DNA, the CDR3 is TGCAGCGTTGTGGACAGGGACTCCTACGAGCAGTGCTTC. This codes for CSVVDRDSYEQCF.

The gene calls are TRBV6-1 and TRBJ2-3, with D tentatively TRBD2 (5 bases). V gave up 1 base and J gave up 2 bases, with 13 bases separating them. From germline, CDR1 is MNHNS and CDR2 SASEGT. This CDR3 region has 16 residues. The chain's CDR3 is CASSEVLGLITDTQYF. The CDR3 DNA sequence: TGTGCCAGCAGTGAAGTACTAGGGTTGATCACAGATACGCAGTATTTT.

The chain combines TRBV6-1 with TRBJ1-5; D not certain. CDR1 is MNHNS, CDR2 SASEGT, per germline. The length of the CDR3 is 15 residues. V was pared by 2 bases and J by 5 bases, with 13 bases between. The CDR3, as DNA: TGTGCCAGCAGTGAATCGGCCATAGGAGATCAGCCCCAGCATTTT. This encodes CASSESAIGDQPQHF.

This clone was seen more than once but under ten times. This sequence joins TRBV28 and TRBJ2-5; no reliable D call. Trimming removed 2 bases at V and 1 base at J, with 11 bases between. The germline V gene has CDR1 MDHEN and CDR2 SYDVKM. The CDR3 loop spans 15 amino acids. Here the CDR3 reads CASSLRREPQETQYF. DNA for the CDR3: TGTGCCAGCAGTTTACGTAGAGAACCCCAAGAGACCCAGTACTTC.

The chain recombines TRBV7-7 with TRBJ2-3; TRBD2 might be the D (5 bases). CDR1 is SSHAT, CDR2 FNYEAQ, per germline (reference sequence). The V end lost 4 bases, the J end lost 3 bases, and 17 bases lay between the germline ends. The CDR3 has 16 amino acids. The CDR3 DNA reads as TGTGCCAGCAGCTCGGGATCAGGTCGTTGGACAGATACGCAGTATTTT. It encodes CASSSGSGRWTDTQYF. The full variable domain, rest sourced from reference TRBV7-7 and TRBJ2-3, is GAGVSQSPRYKVTKRGQDVTLRCDPISSHATLYWYQQALGQGPEFLTYFNYEAQPDKSGLPSDRFSAERPEGSISTLTIQRTEQRDSAMYRCASSSGSGRWTDTQYFGPGTRLTVL.

The V gene is TRBV7-9, the J gene TRBJ2-3; D gene unclear. Looked up from germline, CDR1 is SEHNR and CDR2 is FQNEAQ (reference sequence). Trimming took off 4 bases at V and 2 bases at J, with 13 bases between the two ends. The CDR3 consists of 15 residues. The CDR3 reads CASSSPRIYTDTQYF. CDR3 DNA sequence: TGTGCCAGCAGCTCGCCCCGTATCTACACAGATACGCAGTATTTT.

The genes are TRBV27 and TRBJ1-2; no reliable D call. V lost 4 bases and J 8 bases, leaving 14 bases between the germline ends. The CDR3 contains 13 residues. Looked up from germline, CDR1 is MNHEY and CDR2 is SMNVEV (reference sequence). CDR3: CASSWRNLRGYTF. The CDR3 bases are TGTGCCAGCAGTTGGCGTAACCTCAGAGGCTACACCTTC.

The chain combines TRBV6-5 with TRBJ2-2; 11 positions agree with TRBD2. Losses at the gene ends were 0 bases for V and 7 bases for J; bases not matched to a gene: 1. The CDR3 has 15 amino acids. CDR1 and CDR2 (germline): MNHEY, SVGAGI. The CDR3 sequence: CASSYSTSGNGELFF. CDR3 DNA: TGTGCCAGCAGTTACTCGACTAGCGGGAACGGGGAGCTGTTTTTT.

The V call is TRBV7-3, the J call TRBJ2-2; D remains unclear. The CDR3 loop spans 12 amino acids. Germline CDR1 SGHTA, CDR2 FQGTGA. V lost 0 bases and J 5 bases, leaving 1 base between the germline ends. The CDR3 region has the DNA TGTGCCAGCAGCTTAACGACCGGGGAGCTGTTTTTT. The encoded protein is CASSLTTGELFF.

J is TRBJ2-1 and V is TRBV29-1; 7 bases map to TRBD1. CDR3 length: 14 amino acids. Germline V gene sequence: CDR1 SQVTM, CDR2 ANQGSEA. V was clipped by 1 base and J by 2 bases; unmatched bases: 2. CDR3 sequence (DNA): TGCAGCGTTGAAGGTGGGACAGCCTACAATGAGCAGTTCTTC. Translation gives CSVEGGTAYNEQFF.

Only a few counts were recorded for this clone. Germline and junction disagree at one end, which may indicate a read error. In the same sample, other DNA sequences code for this CDR3. V is TRBV7-9 and J is TRBJ1-1; 8 bases map to TRBD1. Germline V gene data show CDR1 as SEHNR and CDR2 as FQNEAQ (reference sequence). The CDR3 sequence is 14 residues long. CDR3 in amino acids: CASSGPGGTAEAFF. The CDR3 DNA follows: TGTGCCAGCAGCGGACCAGGGGGCACGGCTGAGGCTTTCTTT.